These T cell receptor beta chains were read from a single sample in a study of cytomegalovirus exposure and HLA in healthy donors. TCRdb's copy holds only in-frame clones and misses some; the assay was immunoSEQ multiplex PCR. In the table there are roughly 34,000 clones, 65% to 70% of which are singletons. The specimen sequenced was PBMCs. These receptors all stem from a man aged 35 to 55 in good health and CMV-seropositive. The CDR3 runs from the conserved cysteine through the conserved F or W.

>11|TRBJ2-5|TRBV5-1
CASSPGETQYF
>13|TRBJ1-5|TRBV5-5
CASGPDINQPQHF
>13|TRBJ1-2|TRBV28
CASSLREGYGYTF
>14|TRBJ2-3|TRBV2
CASSEAGDTDTQYF
>13|TRBJ2-1|TRBV27
CASSRDTYNEQFF
>13|.|TRBV6-1
CASSAGDGYEQYF
>12|TRBJ2-5|TRBV9
CASSSGGETQYF
>13|TRBJ1-1|TRBV5-6
CASSPVYNTEAFF
>12|TRBJ2-7|TRBV29-1
CSVWTGTYEQYF
>19|TRBJ2-2|TRBV4-1
CASSPRSARTGANTGELFF
>16|TRBJ1-2|TRBV21-1
CASSKDGEVATYGYTF
>15|TRBJ2-7|TRBV25-1
CASSASGTGSYEQYF
>14|TRBJ2-7|TRBV11-2
CASSPRVSSYEQYF
>15|TRBJ1-3|TRBV7-3
CASSLMAGSGNTIYF
>14|TRBJ1-5|TRBV2
CASRGGTGPQPQHF
>14|TRBJ2-5|TRBV12-2
CASRPGQGQETQYF
>12|TRBJ1-1|TRBV29-1
CSVSRGDTEAFF
>17|TRBJ2-5|TRBV5-4
CASSPGTSGGAGETQYF
>15|TRBJ2-2|TRBV4-2
CASSQDPGGAGELFF
>15|TRBJ2-1|TRBV6-1
CATPKEGIAYNEQFF
>14|TRBJ2-1|TRBV7-9
CASSPGTSDNEQFF
>15|TRBJ1-6|TRBV7-6
CASSSGQLGDSPLHF
>17|TRBJ1-2|TRBV5-1
CASTKTQGEMGVYGYTF
>15|TRBJ1-6|TRBV6-5
CASSPRLAYNSPLHF
>13|TRBJ2-1|TRBV13
CASSLERYNEQFF
>15|TRBJ2-7|TRBV5-1
CASSLALAGGREQYF
>14|TRBJ2-5|TRBV5-1
CASSYTGLGETQYF
>15|TRBJ2-7|TRBV6-6
CASSSRQPSSYEQYF
>16|TRBJ2-2|TRBV7-2
CASSLNGQWGTGELFF
>15|TRBJ1-1|TRBV18
CASSPYSDILGEAFF
>15|TRBJ2-2|TRBV6-5
CASSYGRTNTGELFF
>16|TRBJ1-4|TRBV5-1
CASSLGGTGYNEKLFF
>13|TRBJ1-5|TRBV5-6
CATSGGIGQPQHF
>15|TRBJ1-4|TRBV5-6
CASSRPTGTNEKLFF
>16|TRBJ2-7|TRBV4-1
CASSPRTRQGGHEQYF
>16|TRBJ1-4|TRBV11-3
CASSLDREGLGEKLFF
>15|TRBJ1-1|TRBV6-5
CASALYRSLNTEAFF
>13|TRBJ1-2|TRBV7-9
CASRPNGGYGYTF
>16|TRBJ1-5|TRBV19
CASSPLTGSSNQPQHF
>16|TRBJ1-2|TRBV27
CASSSDRDPRFYGYTF
>16|TRBJ2-5|TRBV11-3
CASSLAPGADQETQYF
>16|TRBJ1-1|TRBV30
CAWSLAGGGTNTEAFF
>16|TRBJ2-5|TRBV7-9
CASSLEAGGPGETQYF
>15|TRBJ2-5|TRBV7-7
CASSPSSGGAKTQYF
>15|TRBJ2-3|TRBV7-9
CASSPDSGGPDTQYF
>16|TRBJ2-3|TRBV7-2
CASSYTGTSGTDTQYF
>14|TRBJ2-1|TRBV5-1
CASTPGTGLNEQFF
>16|TRBJ1-1|TRBV6-5
CASSFEYGPTSTEAFF
>13|TRBJ2-5|TRBV5-6
CASSLAAGETQYF
>14|TRBJ2-7|TRBV6-1
CASSGLVRSYEQYF
>15|TRBJ2-1|TRBV5-1
CASSLRTGSYNEQFF
>11|TRBJ1-1|TRBV7-9
CASSALTEAFF
>14|TRBJ2-2|TRBV5-6
CASSWDTGDGELFF